This section outlines one T cell receptor beta chain sequence together with its context. Antigen specificity is unknown. Investigators profiled TCR beta VDJ and CDR3 from genomic DNA template. TCRdb re-analysed the reads in MiXCR, keeping a single row per CDR3 protein. The sample lists about 190,000 distinct CDR3 sequences, roughly half occurring once. V shed 4 bases, J shed 5 bases, and the junction held 5 bases outside the gene matches. The CDR3 loop spans 15 amino acids. CDR1 is LNHNV, CDR2 YYDKDF, per germline (reference sequence). This specimen comes from a study of CD8+CD57+ T cells in acquired aplastic anemia. Across the whole study: The sorted CD4+ and CD8+ cells yielded an average around 3.2 ug of DNA. Healthy CD8+ samples averaged around 12 million reads.

Overall study results and limits: Patients and controls shared some 30 CD8+ CDR3 sequences, highly expressed in patients.

This clonotype was sampled from a human donor in good health, serving as a control. The sample comprised sorted CD4+, CD8+, or CD8+CD57+ T cells (not recorded which) from PBMCs. V and J are TRBV15 and TRBJ1-6; 7 bases are a match to TRBD1. Here the CDR3 reads CATSIKTGDNSPLHF. CDR3 DNA sequence: TGTGCCACCAGCATCAAAACAGGGGATAATTCACCCCTCCACTTT.